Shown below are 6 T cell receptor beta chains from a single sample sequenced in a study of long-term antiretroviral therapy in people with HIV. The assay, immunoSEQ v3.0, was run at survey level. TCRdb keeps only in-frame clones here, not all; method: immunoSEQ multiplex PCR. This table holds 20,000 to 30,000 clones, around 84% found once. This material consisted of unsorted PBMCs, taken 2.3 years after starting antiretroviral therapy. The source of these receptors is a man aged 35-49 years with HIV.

The CDR3: CASSEGGEAFF. CDR3 bases: TGCGCCAGCAGTGAGGGGGGCGAAGCTTTCTTT. The chain joins TRBV10-1 to TRBJ1-1; TRBD1 might be the D (6 bases). The CDR3 is 11 residues long. V lost 2 bases and J 8 bases, leaving 6 bases between the germline ends. Germline V gives CDR1 WNHNN, CDR2 SYGVQD (reference sequence).

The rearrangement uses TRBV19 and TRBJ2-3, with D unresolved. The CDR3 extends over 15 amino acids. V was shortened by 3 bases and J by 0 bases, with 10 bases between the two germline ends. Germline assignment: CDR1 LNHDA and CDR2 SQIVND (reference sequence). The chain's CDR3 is CASSILGSSTDTQYF. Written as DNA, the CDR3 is TGTGCCAGTAGTATTTTAGGGTCTAGCACAGATACGCAGTATTTT.

The CDR3 is CASSTTGGLRSYEQYF. The CDR3 DNA reads TGTGCCAGCAGTACCACGGGGGGACTACGCTCCTACGAGCAGTACTTC. This chain uses TRBV27 with TRBJ2-7; TRBD2 agrees at 7 bases. CDR3 length: 16 amino acids. Germline lookup yields CDR1 MNHEY and CDR2 SMNVEV (reference sequence). Unmatched junction bases numbered 10, after V lost 5 bases and J lost 0 bases.

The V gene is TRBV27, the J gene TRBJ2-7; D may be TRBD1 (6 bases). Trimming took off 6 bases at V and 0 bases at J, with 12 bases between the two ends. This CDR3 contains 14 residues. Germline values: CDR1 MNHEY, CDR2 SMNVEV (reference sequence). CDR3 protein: CASSRQDASYEQYF. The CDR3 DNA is TGTGCCAGCAGCAGACAGGATGCCTCCTACGAGCAGTACTTC.

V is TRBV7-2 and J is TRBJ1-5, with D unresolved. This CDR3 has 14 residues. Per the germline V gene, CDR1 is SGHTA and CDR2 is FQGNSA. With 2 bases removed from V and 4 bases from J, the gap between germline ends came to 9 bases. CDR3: CASSLLGGNQPQHF. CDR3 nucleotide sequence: TGTGCCAGCAGCTTACTGGGCGGTAATCAGCCCCAGCATTTT.

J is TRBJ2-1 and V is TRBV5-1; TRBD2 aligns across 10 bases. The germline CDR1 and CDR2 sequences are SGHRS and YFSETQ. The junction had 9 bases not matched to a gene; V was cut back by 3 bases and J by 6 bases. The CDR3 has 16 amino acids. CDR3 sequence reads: CASSSTTSGMINEQFF. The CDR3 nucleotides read TGCGCCAGCAGCTCGACTACTAGCGGGATGATCAATGAGCAGTTCTTC. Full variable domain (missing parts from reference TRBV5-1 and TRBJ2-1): KAGVTQTPRYLIKTRGQQVTLSCSPISGHRSVSWYQQTPGQGLQFLFEYFSETQRNKGNFPGRFSGRQFSNSRSEMNVSTLELGDSALYLCASSSTTSGMINEQFFGPGTRLTVL.